This T cell receptor beta chain was profiled in a study of early T cells in non-severe SARS-CoV-2 infection. Study results and caveats: Private and CD4 specificities were missed by VDJdb matching, which favored anti-spike CD8 responses.

This clonotype appeared a few times. The antigen remains unidentified. One entry per CDR3 protein results from TCRdb running MiXCR on the 5' RACE reads. The data contain approximately 73,000 distinct CDR3 sequences, about 13% of them singletons. Trimming stripped 7 bases from V and 1 base from J, with 13 bases between. The CDR3 loop spans 13 amino acids. In germline, CDR1 is SQVTM, CDR2 ANQGSEA. The chain uses TRBV29-1 and TRBJ2-5, with D perhaps matching TRBD1 (6 bases). Specimen: whole blood. The sequence came from an adult who was a healthcare worker with PCR-confirmed SARS-CoV-2 infection or an uninfected control (not recorded which). The CDR3 is CSALGQSQETQYF. The CDR3 DNA is TGCAGCGCATTAGGACAGTCCCAAGAGACCCAGTACTTC.